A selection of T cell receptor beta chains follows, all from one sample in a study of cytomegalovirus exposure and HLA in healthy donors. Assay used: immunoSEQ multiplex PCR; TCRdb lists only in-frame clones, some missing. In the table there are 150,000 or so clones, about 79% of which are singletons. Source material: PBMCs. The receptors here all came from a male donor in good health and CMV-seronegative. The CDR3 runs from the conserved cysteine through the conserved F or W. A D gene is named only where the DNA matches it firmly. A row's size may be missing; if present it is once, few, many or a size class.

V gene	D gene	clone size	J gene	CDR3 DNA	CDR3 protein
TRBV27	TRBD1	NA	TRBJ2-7	TGTGCCAGCAGTCTTAGGACAGGGATATCCTACGAGCAGTACTTC	CASSLRTGISYEQYF
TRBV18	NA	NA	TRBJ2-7	TGTGCCAGCGCACCCCAGGAGGATTTCGAGCAGTACTTC	CASAPQEDFEQYF
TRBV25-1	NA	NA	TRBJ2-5	TGTGCCAGCAGTACACACGGGGAGACCCAGTACTTC	CASSTHGETQYF
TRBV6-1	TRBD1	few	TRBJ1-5	TGTGCCACCCGGGGACAGGGCAATCAGCCCCAGCATTTT	CATRGQGNQPQHF
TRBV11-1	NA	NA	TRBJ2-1	TGTGCCAGCAGCTTTCGCAGCTCCTACAATGAGCAGTTCTTC	CASSFRSSYNEQFF
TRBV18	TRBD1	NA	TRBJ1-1	TGTGCCAGCTCACCCGTACCTACAGGGGACACTGAAGCTTTCTTT	CASSPVPTGDTEAFF
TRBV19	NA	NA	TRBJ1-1	TGTGCCAAGAAGCGTTGGGCTTTCTTT	CAKKRWAFF
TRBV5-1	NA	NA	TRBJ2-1	TGCGCCAGCAGTTTAGACAGCTCCTACAATGAGCAGTTCTTC	CASSLDSSYNEQFF
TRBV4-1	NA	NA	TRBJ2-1	TGCGCCAGCAGCCAAGTACAACAGGAGCAGTTCTTC	CASSQVQQEQFF
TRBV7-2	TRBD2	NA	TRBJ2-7	TGTGCCAGCAGCTTTAGCGGGGGTAACTACTACGAGCAGTACTTC	CASSFSGGNYYEQYF
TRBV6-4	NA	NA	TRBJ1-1	TGTGCCAGCAGTGACTCGAGATCATCAAGAATCGGACAAACTGAAGCTTTCTTT	CASSDSRSSRIGQTEAFF
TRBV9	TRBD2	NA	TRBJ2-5	TGTGCCAGCAGCGTTGGGTTGCGGGGGGGCCAAGAGACCCAGTACTTC	CASSVGLRGGQETQYF
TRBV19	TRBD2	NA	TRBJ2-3	TGTGCCAGTAGTAGCGGGAGGTCCGCAGATACGCAGTATTTT	CASSSGRSADTQYF
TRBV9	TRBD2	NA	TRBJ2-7	TGTGCCAGCAGCTCCAGGACTAGCGGGGAGTATGAGCAGTACTTC	CASSSRTSGEYEQYF
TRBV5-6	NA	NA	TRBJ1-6	TGTGCCAGCAGCTTTGGGACGGCGGGGTATTCACCCCTCCACTTT	CASSFGTAGYSPLHF
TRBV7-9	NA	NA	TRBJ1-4	TGTGCCAGCAGGGCAGAAGTTAATGAAAAACTGTTTTTT	CASRAEVNEKLFF
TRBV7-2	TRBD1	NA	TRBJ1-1	TGTGCCAGCAGTGGGACAGGGAATAAGAACACTGAAGCTTTCTTT	CASSGTGNKNTEAFF
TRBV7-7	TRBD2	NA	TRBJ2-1	TGTGCCAGCAGCCAAACTGTAGCGGGGGGGTCTAGCTCCTACAATGAGCAGTTCTTC	CASSQTVAGGSSSYNEQFF
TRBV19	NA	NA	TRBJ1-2	TGTGCCAGTAGTATTTTTCCCCAGGGAGGGGTCTATGGCTACACCTTC	CASSIFPQGGVYGYTF
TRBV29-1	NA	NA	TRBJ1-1	TGCAGCGGGCATCGGGACACCGGTCGGAACACTGAAGCTTTCTTT	CSGHRDTGRNTEAFF
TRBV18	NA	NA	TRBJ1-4	TGTGCCAGCTCACGGGGCGGAACAACTAATGAAAAACTGTTTTTT	CASSRGGTTNEKLFF
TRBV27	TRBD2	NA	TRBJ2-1	TGTGCCAGCAGGGGGGGGATAACTAGCGGGAGACCTGAGACGGGGGAGCAGTTCTTC	CASRGGITSGRPETGEQFF
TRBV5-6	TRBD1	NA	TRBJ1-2	TGTGCCAGCAGTCTGACAGGGGGAGGCTACACCTTC	CASSLTGGGYTF
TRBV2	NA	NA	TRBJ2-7	TGTGCCAGCAGCTCCGACACCGGCGGGGAGCAGTACTTC	CASSSDTGGEQYF
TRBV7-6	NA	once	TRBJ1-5	TGTGCCAGCAGCTTCGAGGGAAACCAGCCCCAGCATTTT	CASSFEGNQPQHF
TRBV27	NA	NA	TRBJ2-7	TGTGCCAGCAGTTTATTCAGCTCCTACGAGCAGTACTTC	CASSLFSSYEQYF
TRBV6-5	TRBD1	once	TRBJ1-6	TGTGCCAGCAGCATAACGGGACAGGGTGAATCACCCCTCCACTTT	CASSITGQGESPLHF
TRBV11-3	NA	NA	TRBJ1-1	TGTGCCAGCAGCTTAACTCGCAACACTGAAGCTTTCTTT	CASSLTRNTEAFF
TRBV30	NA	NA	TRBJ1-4	TGTGCCTGGAGTGTACTGGCGGTAACTAATGAAAAACTGTTTTTT	CAWSVLAVTNEKLFF
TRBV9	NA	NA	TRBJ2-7	TGTGCCAGCAGCGCGGGGGACAGACTCCTCTCCGAGCAGTACTTC	CASSAGDRLLSEQYF
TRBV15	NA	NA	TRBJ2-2	TGTGCCACCAGCAGAGATATGGGGACACCGAACACCGGGGAGCTGTTTTTT	CATSRDMGTPNTGELFF
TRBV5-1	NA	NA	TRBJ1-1	TGCGCCAGCAGCTTGAGATCAGGGGTGGGGAACACTGAAGCTTTCTTT	CASSLRSGVGNTEAFF
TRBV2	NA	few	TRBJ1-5	TGTGCCAGCAGGGCGGGGCTTAGCAATCAGCCCCAGCATTTT	CASRAGLSNQPQHF
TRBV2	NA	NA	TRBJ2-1	TGTGCCAGCCGGGTGGGGGGTAACAATGAGCAGTTCTTC	CASRVGGNNEQFF
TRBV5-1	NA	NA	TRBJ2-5	TGCGCCAGCAGCTTTGCCCTCGGAGGGAGAGGACAAGAGACCCAGTACTTC	CASSFALGGRGQETQYF
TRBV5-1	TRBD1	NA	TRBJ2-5	TGCGCCAGCAAGGGGACAGGGGGCCAAGAGACCCAGTACTTC	CASKGTGGQETQYF
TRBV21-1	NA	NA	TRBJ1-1	TGTGCCAGCAGCAAAATCCGGAATGGCAGGGTTAACACTGAAGCTTTCTTT	CASSKIRNGRVNTEAFF
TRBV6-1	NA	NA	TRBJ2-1	TGTGCCAGCAGTGAATACTACGGCAATGAGCAGTTCTTC	CASSEYYGNEQFF
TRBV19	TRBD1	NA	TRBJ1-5	TGTGCCAGTAGGGTGGGACAGGGGGCCTTACAGCCCCAGCATTTT	CASRVGQGALQPQHF
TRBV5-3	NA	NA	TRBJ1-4	TGTGCCAGAAGCTTGAACTGGTGCAAAAATGAAAAACTGTTTTTT	CARSLNWCKNEKLFF
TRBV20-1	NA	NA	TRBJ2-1	TGCAGTGCGGGAGGACGGTTCCTCTTC	CSAGGRFLF